This T cell receptor beta chain was retrieved from a study of blood T cells in healthy people across ages. General study results and limits: Conclusively comparing naive with antigen-experienced cells was impossible with unsorted PBMCs.

Sample-barcoded 5' priming and a J-beta primer mix drove a second PCR of roughly 7 to 11 cycles. TCRdb reprocessed the 5' RACE reads with MiXCR, giving one entry per CDR3 protein. The table shows about 800,000 distinct CDR3 sequences, with approximately 25% occurring only once. Germline lookup yields CDR1 SGHDT and CDR2 YYEEEE. The V end was cut by 0 bases, the J end by 0 bases, with 7 bases between. CDR3 size: 15 residues. Worth noting for this clonotype: Its antigen is unknown.

Another study also made use of these data, one on T cells of mothers and their children. That paper states: cDNA was made from all extracted RNA, around 1.5 ug per 15 ul.

Material for sequencing was blood. This chain connects TRBV5-6 to TRBJ2-1; D remains unclear. This receptor was obtained from a boy between 5 and 17 years old in good health. The CDR3 protein is CASSLVGASYNEQFF. CDR3 bases: TGTGCCAGCAGCTTGGTCGGAGCCTCCTACAATGAGCAGTTCTTC.